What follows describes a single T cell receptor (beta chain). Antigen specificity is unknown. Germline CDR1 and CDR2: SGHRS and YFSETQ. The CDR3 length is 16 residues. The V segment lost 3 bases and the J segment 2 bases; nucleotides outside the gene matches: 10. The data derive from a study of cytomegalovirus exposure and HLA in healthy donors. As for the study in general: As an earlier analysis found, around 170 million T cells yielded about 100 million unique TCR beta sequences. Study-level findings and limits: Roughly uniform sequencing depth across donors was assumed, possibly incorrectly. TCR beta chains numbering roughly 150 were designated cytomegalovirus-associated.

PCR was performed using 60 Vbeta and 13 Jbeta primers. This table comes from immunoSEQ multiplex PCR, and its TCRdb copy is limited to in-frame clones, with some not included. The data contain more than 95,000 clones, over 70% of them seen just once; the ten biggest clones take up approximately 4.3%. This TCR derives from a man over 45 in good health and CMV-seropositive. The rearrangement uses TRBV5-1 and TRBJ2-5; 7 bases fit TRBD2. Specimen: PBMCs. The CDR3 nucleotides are TGCGCCAGCAGCTGGGCTCTGGCGGGAGCACAAGAGACCCAGTACTTC. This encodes CASSWALAGAQETQYF.